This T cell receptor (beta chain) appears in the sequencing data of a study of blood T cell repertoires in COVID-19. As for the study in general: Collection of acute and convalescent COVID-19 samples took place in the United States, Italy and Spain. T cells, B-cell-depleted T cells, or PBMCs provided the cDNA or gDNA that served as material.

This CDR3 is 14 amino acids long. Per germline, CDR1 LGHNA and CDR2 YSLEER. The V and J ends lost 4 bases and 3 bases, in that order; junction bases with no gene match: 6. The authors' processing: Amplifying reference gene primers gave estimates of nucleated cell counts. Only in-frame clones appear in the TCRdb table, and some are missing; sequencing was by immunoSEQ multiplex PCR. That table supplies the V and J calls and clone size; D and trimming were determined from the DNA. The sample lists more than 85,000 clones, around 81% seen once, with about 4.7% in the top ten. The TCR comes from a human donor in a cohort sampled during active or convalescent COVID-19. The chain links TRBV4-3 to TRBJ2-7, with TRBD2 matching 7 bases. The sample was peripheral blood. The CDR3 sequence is CASSPGRSYYEQYF. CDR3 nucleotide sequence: TGCGCCAGCAGCCCCGGGAGGTCTTACTACGAGCAGTACTTC.